Shown below are 9 T cell receptor beta chains from a single sample sequenced in a study of type 1 regulatory T cells. MiXCR, applied by TCRdb to the reads, yields one record per CDR3 protein. The top ten clones hold 1.5% to 2% of a sample with roughly 62,000 distinct CDR3 sequences, approximately 67% of them seen once. These receptors lack a known antigen. The sequenced sample consisted of cultured non-Tr1 T cells, either the whole culture or a sorted T cell fraction (not recorded which). The receptors come from a human donor in good health.

This clonotype has a handful of counts. V gene TRBV7-9 combines with J gene TRBJ2-5; no definite D call. This CDR3 contains 11 residues. CDR1 and CDR2 (germline): SEHNR, FQNEAQ (reference sequence). Trimming took off 5 bases at V and 2 bases at J, with 3 bases between the two ends. The CDR3 loop is CASSNQETQYF. Written as DNA, the CDR3 is TGTGCCAGCAGCAATCAAGAGACCCAGTACTTC.

V usage is TRBV29-1 and J usage is TRBJ2-5, with D perhaps matching TRBD2 (5 bases). The CDR3 totals 15 residues. Trimming removed 0 bases from V and 2 bases from J, with 13 bases in between. The germline V gene encodes CDR1 SQVTM and CDR2 ANQGSEA. This CDR3 is CSVEDQADTQETQYF. The CDR3 DNA is TGCAGCGTTGAAGATCAAGCGGATACACAAGAGACCCAGTACTTC.

J is TRBJ1-5 and V is TRBV25-1; D possibly corresponds to TRBD1 (5 bases). CDR3 size: 15 residues. CDR1 and CDR2 (germline): MGHDK, SYGVNS. V was clipped by 5 bases and J by 5 bases, with 16 bases between them. The CDR3 here is CASSKAEGRDQPQHF. The CDR3 coding sequence is TGTGCCAGCAGTAAGGCGGAGGGACGTGATCAGCCCCAGCATTTT. Based on the CDR3 plus reference TRBV25-1 and TRBJ1-5, the full variable domain is EADIYQTPRYLVIGTGKKITLECSQTMGHDKMYWYQQDPGMELHLIHYSYGVNSTEKGDLSSESTVSRIRTEHFPLTLESARPSHTSQYLCASSKAEGRDQPQHFGDGTRLSIL.

This clonotype was found a few times. This chain connects TRBV27 to TRBJ2-3, with D hard to call. V lost 8 bases to trimming and J lost 2 bases, with 14 bases between them. CDR1 MNHEY and CDR2 SMNVEV come from the germline V gene (reference sequence). This CDR3 is 14 amino acids long. The CDR3 DNA follows: TGTGCCAGCGGCGTCTCCCGGAACACAGATACGCAGTATTTT. Translated, it gives CASGVSRNTDTQYF.

The gene calls are TRBV7-2 and TRBJ2-5; D uncertain. With 5 bases removed from V and 3 bases from J, the gap between germline ends came to 16 bases. CDR1 and CDR2 from the germline V gene are SGHTA and FQGNSA. There are 15 residues in the CDR3. The CDR3 coding sequence is TGTGCCAGCAGCCGATTTAGTGGGAATGAAGAGACCCAGTACTTC. Translation gives CASSRFSGNEETQYF.

This chain uses TRBV3-1 with TRBJ2-3; no clear D gene. Per the germline V gene, CDR1 is LGHDT and CDR2 is YNNKEL (reference sequence). This CDR3 region has 14 residues. Trimming stripped 6 bases from V and 1 base from J, with 11 bases between. CDR3: CASRQTAGTDTQYF. CDR3 DNA: TGTGCCAGCAGACAAACCGCAGGCACAGATACGCAGTATTTT.

Only a few counts were recorded for this clonotype. The chain employs TRBV19 and TRBJ2-7, with 9 bases matching TRBD1. The trim removed 4 bases at V and 1 base at J, leaving 5 bases unmatched. Germline CDR1 LNHDA, CDR2 SQIVND (reference sequence). This CDR3 spans 15 amino acids. Here the CDR3 DNA reads TGTGCCAGTAGTAGGACAGGGGACGGGTCCTACGAGCAGTACTTC. Its translation is CASSRTGDGSYEQYF. Together with reference TRBV19 and TRBJ2-7, the CDR3 gives the full variable domain: DGGITQSPKYLFRKEGQNVTLSCEQNLNHDAMYWYRQDPGQGLRLIYYSQIVNDFQKGDIAEGYSVSREKKESFPLTVTSAQKNPTAFYLCASSRTGDGSYEQYFGPGTRLTVT.

The genes are TRBV2 and TRBJ2-4; D may be TRBD2 (5 bases). V lost 2 bases and J lost 3, with 8 bases in between. The germline V gene has CDR1 SNHLY and CDR2 FYNNEI. The length of the CDR3 is 14 residues. CDR3 DNA sequence: TGTGCCAGCAGTGAATCGGGGTTCAAAAACATTCAGTACTTC. It yields the protein CASSESGFKNIQYF.

The chain employs TRBV10-3 and TRBJ2-3; D gene uncertain. The CDR3 is 15 amino acids. CDR1 is ENHRY, CDR2 SYGVKD, per germline. Deletions cut 3 bases from V and 1 base from J, with 11 bases between. The CDR3, as DNA: TGTGCCATCAGTGATACGGCTGGGGGCACAGATACGCAGTATTTT. The encoded protein is CAISDTAGGTDTQYF.